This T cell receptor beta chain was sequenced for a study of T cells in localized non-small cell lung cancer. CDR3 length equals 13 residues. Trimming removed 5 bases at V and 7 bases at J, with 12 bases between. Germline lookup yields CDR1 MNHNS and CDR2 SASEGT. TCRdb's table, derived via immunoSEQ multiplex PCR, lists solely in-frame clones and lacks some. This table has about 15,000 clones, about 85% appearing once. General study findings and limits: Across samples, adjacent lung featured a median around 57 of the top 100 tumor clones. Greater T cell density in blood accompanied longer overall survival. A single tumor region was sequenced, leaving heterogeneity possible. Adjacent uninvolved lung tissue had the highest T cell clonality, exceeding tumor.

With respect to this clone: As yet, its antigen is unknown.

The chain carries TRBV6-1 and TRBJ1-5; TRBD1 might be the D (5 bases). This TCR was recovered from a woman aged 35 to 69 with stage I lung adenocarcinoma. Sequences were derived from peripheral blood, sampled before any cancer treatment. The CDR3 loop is CASSFRGNQPQHF. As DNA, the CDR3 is TGTGCCAGCAGTTTCCGGGGGAACCAGCCCCAGCATTTT.